This T cell receptor beta chain appears in the sequencing data of a study of OX40 agonist ivuxolimab in advanced cancers. Study-wide context: Dose-escalation patients' cancers were hepatocellular carcinoma, melanoma, renal cell or head and neck cancer. Participants, around 80% male, averaged about 59 years of age, ranging from roughly 20 to 79. Study-wide results and caveats: In a subset of nonresponders, normalized T-cell clonal expansion was also low.

Autoimmune disease history or systemic immunosuppression meant exclusion. Worth noting for this clone: Its specificity is not known.

CDR1 and CDR2 (germline): MRHNA, SNTAGT. This CDR3 is built from 17 residues. The V end was cut by 6 bases, the J end by 0 bases, with 15 bases between. The assay was immunoSEQ multiplex PCR, and TCRdb's table has in-frame clones only and misses some. The sample records around 20,000 clones, 80% to 90% being singletons. The chain uses TRBV6-4 and TRBJ2-6; TRBD1 is a possible D gene (6 bases). The clonotype originates from an adult with an advanced solid tumor such as melanoma, head and neck, liver or kidney cancer. The material sequenced was CD4+ or CD8+ T cells sorted from blood, taken in a trial of the OX40 agonist ivuxolimab. The chain's CDR3 is CASSRTATTSGANVLTF. DNA of the CDR3: TGTGCCAGCAGCAGGACAGCTACTACCTCTGGGGCCAACGTCCTGACTTTC.